This T cell receptor beta chain was recovered during a study of cytomegalovirus exposure and HLA in healthy donors. PCR employed 60 Vbeta and 13 Jbeta primers. Repertoires were generated with immunoSEQ multiplex PCR, while TCRdb's copy carries only in-frame clones and drops some. The sample lists under 150,000 clones, about 73% seen once, with approximately 2.9% in the top ten. V lost 10 bases to trimming and J lost 5 bases; unmatched junction nucleotides: 3. The V gene's germline CDR1 is MNHNS and CDR2 SASEGT. The CDR3 contains 11 residues. This clonotype originated in a man in his forties in good health and CMV-seropositive. The sample comprised PBMCs. The chain employs TRBV6-1 and TRBJ2-7, with 9 bases lining up with TRBD1. CDR3 nucleotides: TGTGCCACCCGACAGGGGGACGAGCAGTACTTC. It translates to CATRQGDEQYF.